Listed below are T cell receptor beta chains from one sample, sequenced in a study of blood T cells in healthy people across ages. Each CDR3 protein is one row after TCRdb ran MiXCR on the 5' RACE reads. The sample has 1.4 million to 1.5 million distinct CDR3 sequences, approximately 38% seen once. What was sequenced was blood. Source of these receptors: a woman aged 18-30 years in good health. Each CDR3 is given with its conserved first and last residue. A D gene is named only where the DNA matches it firmly. Expanded clones are given a class, and other clones once, few, many or no size at all.

>.|TRBJ1-2|.|TRBV25-1|13
TGTGTCAGCAGTGAATGGGGGGACCATGGCTACACCTTC
CVSSEWGDHGYTF
>.|TRBJ2-5|.|TRBV20-1|13
TGCAGTGCTAGAGTGTTTATATCAGAGACCCAGTACTTC
CSARVFISETQYF
>few|TRBJ2-5|.|TRBV12-3/TRBV12-4|13
TGTGCCAGCAGCCAAACTATAGAGGAGACCCAGTACTTC
CASSQTIEETQYF
>.|TRBJ2-2|TRBD1|TRBV12-3/TRBV12-4|16
TGTGCCAGCAGTTCCACCGGGACAGGGAACACCGGGGAGCTGTTTTTT
CASSSTGTGNTGELFF
>.|TRBJ2-7|.|TRBV4-1|15
TGCGCCAGCAGCCTCACCGGGACAAAGGCCTACGAGCAGTACTTC
CASSLTGTKAYEQYF
>.|TRBJ1-2|.|TRBV4-1|14
TGCGCCAGCAGCCAAGCCCTGGGAGGCTATGGCTACACCTTC
CASSQALGGYGYTF
>.|TRBJ2-1|TRBD1|TRBV24-1|13
TGTGCCACCAGTGACATATACAGGGGTGAGCAGTTCTTC
CATSDIYRGEQFF
>.|TRBJ2-7|.|TRBV27|17
TGTGCCAGCAGTTTGAGAACCGGGACGGTTAGCTCCTACGAGCAGTACTTC
CASSLRTGTVSSYEQYF
>.|TRBJ2-7|.|TRBV2|12
TGTGCCAGCAAAGGCCTCGTTTACGAGCAGTACTTC
CASKGLVYEQYF
>few|TRBJ2-1|TRBD2|TRBV4-2|17
TGTGCCAGCAGCCAAGGACTAGCGGGGATTCGCAGCAATGAGCAGTTCTTC
CASSQGLAGIRSNEQFF
>.|TRBJ2-7|.|TRBV4-1|19
TGCGCCAGCAGCCAAGATTTAGTATTCGGAGGGCGGCGGGACTACGAGCAGTACTTC
CASSQDLVFGGRRDYEQYF
>few|TRBJ2-5|TRBD2|TRBV7-9|14
TGTGCCAGCAGTCCGGGACTAGCCAAAGAGACCCAGTACTTC
CASSPGLAKETQYF
>few|TRBJ2-7|.|TRBV20-1|14
TGCAGTGCTAGAGTAGGGGGAGTTCGCCACGAGCAGTACTTC
CSARVGGVRHEQYF
>.|TRBJ2-1|.|TRBV7-9|16
TGTGCCAGCAGCTTAGGGAGCAGGGGCACTAGCAATGAGCAGTTCTTC
CASSLGSRGTSNEQFF
>few|TRBJ2-1|TRBD2|TRBV3-1|18
TGTGCCAGCAGCCCGGTCTTTGATCGGAGCGGGGTCTACAATGAGCAGTTCTTC
CASSPVFDRSGVYNEQFF
>few|TRBJ1-6|TRBD1|TRBV28|15
TGTGCCAGCAGTCCGCCGACAGGGGCCAATTCACCCCTCCACTTT
CASSPPTGANSPLHF
>.|TRBJ2-7|.|TRBV2|15
TGTGCCAGCATTTTATATCAGGGCGCCTCCTACGAGCAGTACTTC
CASILYQGASYEQYF
>.|TRBJ2-1|.|TRBV6-1|15
TGTGCCAGCAGCCTCCCCGGGGACGAGTACAATGAGCAGTTCTTC
CASSLPGDEYNEQFF
>few|TRBJ2-1|.|TRBV2|13
TGTGCCAGCAGGGCGGAGGATTACAATGAGCAGTTCTTC
CASRAEDYNEQFF
>.|TRBJ1-6|.|TRBV20-1|16
TGCAGTGCTCCTACCGGGGGGGCCTTCAATAATTCACCCCTCCACTTT
CSAPTGGAFNNSPLHF
>.|TRBJ2-1|TRBD2|TRBV27|14
TGTGCCAGCAGTAGACTAGCGCCCCCGGGGGAGCAGTTCTTC
CASSRLAPPGEQFF
>.|TRBJ2-7|.|TRBV29-1|11
TGCAGCGGCGGGAACACCTACGAGCAGTACTTC
CSGGNTYEQYF
>.|TRBJ1-2|.|TRBV2|13
TGTGCCAGCAGTGAATGGACAGCGCGAGGCTACACCTTC
CASSEWTARGYTF
>.|TRBJ1-2|TRBD1|TRBV6-5|15
TGTGCCAGCAGTCCATATGACAGGGAAAAGGATGGCTACACCTTC
CASSPYDREKDGYTF
>.|TRBJ2-2|.|TRBV10-3|15
TGTGCCATCATATCGAAGGTTTTTGGGACCGGGGAGCTGTTTTTT
CAIISKVFGTGELFF
>once|TRBJ2-1|TRBD1|TRBV9|15
TGTGCCAGCAGCGCGGTACCGGGACAGGGGTATGAGCAGTTCTTC
CASSAVPGQGYEQFF
>once|TRBJ2-1|TRBD1|TRBV9|17
TGTGCCAGCAGCTTAAGAGGACAGGCCGGGTACTACAATGAGCAGTTCTTC
CASSLRGQAGYYNEQFF
>.|TRBJ2-7|TRBD2|TRBV7-9|15
TGTGCCAGCAGCGACTCTAGCGGGAGGGTTGGCGAGCAGTACTTC
CASSDSSGRVGEQYF
>few|TRBJ2-6|.|TRBV11-2|15
TGTGCCAGCAGCCATGTACGGGCTGGGGCCAACGTCCTGACTTTC
CASSHVRAGANVLTF
>few|TRBJ2-7|TRBD2|TRBV12-3/TRBV12-4|15
TGTGCCAGCAGTTTACATAGCGGGAGCCTGTACGAGCAGTACTTC
CASSLHSGSLYEQYF
>few|TRBJ2-1|.|TRBV20-1|15
TGCAGTGCCCACAGGTTGGGGGACTCCTACAATGAGCAGTTCTTC
CSAHRLGDSYNEQFF
>few|TRBJ2-7|.|TRBV20-1|13
TGCAGTGCCAGCGGACTCGTCGCAGGCGAGCAGTACTTC
CSASGLVAGEQYF
>.|TRBJ2-6|.|TRBV20-1|14
TGCAGTGTTAGATCCGGGACCGGAGCCAACGTCCTGACTTTC
CSVRSGTGANVLTF
>.|TRBJ2-1|.|TRBV7-9|13
TGTGCCCCCGGGGTAGCGCACTACAATGAGCAGTTCTTC
CAPGVAHYNEQFF
>few|TRBJ1-4|TRBD1|TRBV5-1|15
TGCGCCAGCAGCTCAGGACAGGCGGTTAATGAAAAACTGTTTTTT
CASSSGQAVNEKLFF
>.|TRBJ2-7|TRBD1|TRBV7-9|15
TGTGCCAGCAGTAGGGGACAGGGGATCTACAATGAGCAGTACTTC
CASSRGQGIYNEQYF
>.|TRBJ1-1|TRBD1|TRBV6-1|14
TGTGCCAGCAGTGAAGGGCTCAGGGGGGACCCAGCTTTCTTT
CASSEGLRGDPAFF
>.|TRBJ1-4|.|TRBV20-1|15
TGCAGTGCCTCGCTGGGTACCGCAACTAATGAAAAACTGTTTTTT
CSASLGTATNEKLFF
>.|TRBJ2-7|.|TRBV29-1|13
TGCAGCGTCGGACAGCGGAGCTCCTACGAGCAGTACTTC
CSVGQRSSYEQYF
>.|TRBJ2-7|TRBD2|TRBV27|18
TGTGCCAGCAGTTTATCGGGGGGAGGGGCCCGGATCATGGGTGAGCAGTACTTC
CASSLSGGGARIMGEQYF
>.|TRBJ1-2|.|TRBV27|13
TGTGCCAGCAGTGTAGCGTCTGGGAATGGCTACACCTTC
CASSVASGNGYTF
>few|TRBJ1-1|.|TRBV29-1|12
TGCAGCGTGCGGACACCGAACACTGAAGCTTTCTTT
CSVRTPNTEAFF
>.|TRBJ2-5|.|TRBV5-5|19
TGTGCCAGCAGCTTGGAAGCACTCCCGATTTCCATCTCCTGGGAGACCCAGTACTTC
CASSLEALPISISWETQYF
>few|TRBJ1-6|.|TRBV6-6|15
TGTGCCAGCAGATACCTTGGGGTTTTTAATTCACCCCTCCACTTT
CASRYLGVFNSPLHF
>.|TRBJ1-2|.|TRBV7-2|13
TGTGCCAGCAGCGGGTATGGGGGCGGCGGCTACACCTTC
CASSGYGGGGYTF
>.|TRBJ2-3|TRBD2|TRBV5-1|16
TGCGCCAGCAGCTTGGCGGGAGGGCCGGGGGGAGATACGCAGTATTTT
CASSLAGGPGGDTQYF
>.|TRBJ2-1|TRBD2|TRBV4-2|19
TGTGCCAGCAGCAGATTCCTGTTAGCGGGAGGGCCAGTCTACAATGAGCAGTTCTTC
CASSRFLLAGGPVYNEQFF
>.|TRBJ1-2|TRBD1|TRBV7-2|15
TGTGCCAGCAGCCGTATGGCAACAGGGGGCTATGGCTACACCTTC
CASSRMATGGYGYTF
>.|TRBJ2-5|.|TRBV28|16
TGTGCCAGCAGTTTATGGGGGTCCCACAACCAAGAGACCCAGTACTTC
CASSLWGSHNQETQYF
>.|TRBJ2-1|.|TRBV4-2|16
TGTGCCAGCAGCCAAGATTGGCCAGGGGGGTCCAATGAGCAGTTCTTC
CASSQDWPGGSNEQFF
>few|TRBJ1-6|.|TRBV6-1|14
TGTGCCAGCGTTGAGTGGACCTATAATTCACCCCTCCACTTT
CASVEWTYNSPLHF
>.|TRBJ2-3|TRBD1|TRBV6-5|16
TGTGCCAGCAGTATTGGACAGGGCGTTAGCACAGATACGCAGTATTTT
CASSIGQGVSTDTQYF
>.|TRBJ2-5|TRBD2|TRBV12-3/TRBV12-4|14
TGTGCCAGCAGTTGGAGCGGGGGGTCTTATGAGCAGTACTTC
CASSWSGGSYEQYF